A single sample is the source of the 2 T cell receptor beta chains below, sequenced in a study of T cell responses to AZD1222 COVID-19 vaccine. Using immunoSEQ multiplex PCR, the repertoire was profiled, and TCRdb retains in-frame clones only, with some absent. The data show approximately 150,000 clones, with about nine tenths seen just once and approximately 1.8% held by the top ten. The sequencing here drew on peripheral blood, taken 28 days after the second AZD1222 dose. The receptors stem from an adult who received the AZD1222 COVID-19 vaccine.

This CDR3 is CASSQSEMNTEAFF. For the CDR3, the DNA is TGTGCCAGCAGCCAATCGGAGATGAACACTGAAGCTTTCTTT. This chain joins TRBV16 and TRBJ1-1; D not certain. In germline, CDR1 is KGHSY, CDR2 FQNENV. Trimming removed 0 bases at V and 0 bases at J, with 5 bases between. The CDR3 runs to 14 residues.

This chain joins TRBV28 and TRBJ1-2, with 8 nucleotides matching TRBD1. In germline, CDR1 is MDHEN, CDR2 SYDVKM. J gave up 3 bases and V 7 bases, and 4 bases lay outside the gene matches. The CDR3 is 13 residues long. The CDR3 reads CASTEQGDYGYTF. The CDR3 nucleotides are TGTGCCAGCACCGAACAGGGGGACTATGGCTACACCTTC.